The next 24 T cell receptor beta chains were all read from a single sample in a study of blood T cell repertoires in COVID-19. Produced via immunoSEQ multiplex PCR; TCRdb's table is partial and in-frame only. The repertoire holds about 170,000 clones, with approximately 87% as singletons. Sequenced material: peripheral blood. Receptors were obtained from a young man with active or convalescent COVID-19.

This sequence joins TRBV19 and TRBJ1-1; 7 bases map to TRBD1. From germline, CDR1 is LNHDA and CDR2 SQIVND (reference sequence). This CDR3 contains 17 residues. V shed 0 bases, J shed 0 bases, and the junction held 7 bases outside the gene matches. The CDR3: CASSIDANRGLNTEAFF. The CDR3 DNA sequence: TGTGCCAGTAGTATAGATGCAAACAGGGGATTGAACACTGAAGCTTTCTTT.

This clone was seen more than once but under ten times. CDR3: CASSLKTGALNNSPLHF. DNA of the CDR3: TGTGCCAGCAGCTTGAAGACAGGGGCCCTGAATAATTCACCCCTCCACTTT. V gene TRBV11-3 combines with J gene TRBJ1-6; 8 positions match TRBD1. The CDR3 has 17 amino acids. The V gene end was trimmed by 3 bases and the J gene end by 5 bases; junction bases not matched to a gene: 9. Germline V lookup: CDR1 SGHNT, CDR2 YENEEA. The whole variable domain, remainder taken from reference TRBV11-3 and TRBJ1-6, is EAGVVQSPRYKIIEKKQPVAFWCNPISGHNTLYWYLQNLGQGPELLIRYENEEAVDDSQLPKDRFSAERLKGVDSTLKIQPAELGDSAVYLCASSLKTGALNNSPLHFGNGTRLTVT.

The chain uses TRBV16 and TRBJ1-2, with 7 bases aligning to TRBD1. Germline trimming cut 5 bases from V and 6 bases from J; bases unmatched to any gene: 9. CDR3 length equals 14 residues. From germline, CDR1 is KGHSY and CDR2 FQNENV. The CDR3 region has the DNA TGTGCCAGCAGCAACCAACAGGGGACCGATGGCTACACCTTC. Its translation: CASSNQQGTDGYTF.

The gene calls are TRBV7-2 and TRBJ2-7, with 11 bases that match TRBD2. The V gene's germline CDR1 is SGHTA and CDR2 FQGNSA. V lost 3 bases and J lost 3; bases outside the gene matches: 4. This CDR3 spans 15 amino acids. In DNA, the CDR3 is TGTGCCAGCAGCTTCCCTAGCGGGAGGCTCTACGAGCAGTACTTC. Translating gives CASSFPSGRLYEQYF.

The chain links TRBV4-2 to TRBJ2-5; 12 bases are shared with TRBD2. J was trimmed by 4 bases and V by 0 bases; bases with no gene match: 3. Germline lookup yields CDR1 LGHNA and CDR2 YNFKEQ. The CDR3 is 16 residues long. CDR3 DNA sequence: TGTGCCAGCAGCCAAGATGGGGGACTAGCGGGAGAGACCCAGTACTTC. This sequence encodes CASSQDGGLAGETQYF.

CDR3 nucleotides: TGTGCAAGTCGCTTAACCGAGGCGGGAGGGTTTAGCGAGCAGTACTTC. Protein sequence: CASRLTEAGGFSEQYF. V is TRBV12-2 and J is TRBJ2-7; TRBD2 reflects the table's D call only, with no check against the DNA. TRBV12-2 is a recognized pseudogene. The CDR3 sequence is 16 residues long.

The chain employs TRBV19 and TRBJ1-4, with D perhaps matching TRBD1 (6 bases). The CDR3 is 15 residues long. The germline CDR1 and CDR2 sequences are LNHDA and SQIVND (reference sequence). Trimming took off 6 bases at V and 0 bases at J, with 11 bases between the two ends. The CDR3 loop is CASRRRGATNEKLFF. CDR3 sequence (DNA): TGTGCCAGTAGGCGCAGGGGTGCAACTAATGAAAAACTGTTTTTT.

This chain connects TRBV6-5 to TRBJ2-7; 7 bases are a match to TRBD2. V lost 7 bases, J lost 5 bases, and 5 bases stayed unmatched. CDR1 and CDR2 (germline): MNHEY, SVGAGI. The CDR3 loop spans 12 amino acids. The CDR3 protein is CASTRGRDEQYF. In DNA form, the CDR3 reads TGTGCCAGCACCCGGGGGAGGGACGAGCAGTACTTC.

CDR3 residues: CASSPPTSGKDNEQFF. In nucleotides, the CDR3 is TGTGCCAGCAGCCCACCTACTAGCGGGAAGGACAATGAGCAGTTCTTC. V is TRBV7-9 and J is TRBJ2-1; TRBD2 agrees at 10 bases. Germline assignment: CDR1 SEHNR and CDR2 FQNEAQ (reference sequence). This CDR3 is built from 16 residues. Trimming at V came to 5 bases and at J to 5 bases, leaving 9 bases not matched to a gene.

The gene calls are TRBV10-3 and TRBJ1-1; tentatively, D is TRBD1 (5 bases). Between the trimmed V and J ends, which lost 0 bases and 0 bases, there was a span of 17 bases. Germline CDR1 and CDR2: ENHRY and SYGVKD. The CDR3 length is 18 residues. This CDR3 is CAISESSFGGGMNTEAFF. CDR3 DNA sequence: TGTGCCATCAGTGAGTCGAGCTTTGGGGGGGGTATGAACACTGAAGCTTTCTTT.

DNA for the CDR3: TGTGCCAGCAGCTTAGCACCCGGACAGGGAAGTGGCTACACCTTC. Amino acids: CASSLAPGQGSGYTF. This sequence joins TRBV7-2 and TRBJ1-2; TRBD1 aligns across 8 bases. The trim removed 0 bases at V and 7 bases at J, leaving 7 bases unmatched. Germline CDR1 and CDR2: SGHTA and FQGNSA. The CDR3 runs to 15 residues.

The chain employs TRBV5-4 and TRBJ2-3, with a tentative D call TRBD1 (6 bases). V shed 4 bases and J shed 6 bases, with 21 bases lying between them. The CDR3 is made up of 16 amino acids. CDR1 and CDR2 from the germline V gene are SGHNT and YYREEE (reference sequence). CDR3 residues: CASSLRTAMTSDTQYF. CDR3 in DNA: TGTGCCAGCAGCCTTCGGACAGCCATGACTTCGGATACGCAGTATTTT.

This chain joins TRBV5-1 and TRBJ1-1; D possibly corresponds to TRBD1 (6 bases). V lost 0 bases, J lost 0 bases, and 21 bases lay in between. This CDR3 is built from 19 residues. Germline lookup yields CDR1 SGHRS and CDR2 YFSETQ. The DNA of the CDR3 is TGCGCCAGCAGCTTGGCCCCCGTGGGGGCGGGGGACATGAACACTGAAGCTTTCTTT. This codes for CASSLAPVGAGDMNTEAFF.

This chain links TRBV27 with TRBJ1-2; 7 nucleotides match TRBD1. The CDR3 contains 13 residues. Germline trimming cut 6 bases from V and 8 bases from J; bases unmatched to any gene: 9. In germline, CDR1 is MNHEY, CDR2 SMNVEV (reference sequence). As DNA, the CDR3 is TGTGCCAGCAGCACGACAGGGACAGAGGGCTACACCTTC. Protein: CASSTTGTEGYTF.

This clone was counted once. This sequence joins TRBV10-3 and TRBJ2-3, with 9 bases identical to TRBD1. CDR1 is ENHRY and CDR2 is SYGVKD in the germline V gene. The CDR3 runs to 15 residues. V lost 10 bases, J lost 0 bases, and 8 bases stayed unmatched. Here the CDR3 DNA reads TGTGCCACGAGACAGGGGGACTTTAGCACAGATACGCAGTATTTT. The encoded protein is CATRQGDFSTDTQYF.

The chain has TRBV2 and TRBJ1-4; 7 bases fit TRBD1. Germline loops: CDR1 SNHLY, CDR2 FYNNEI. The length of the CDR3 is 13 residues. With 7 bases clipped from V and 4 bases from J, the junction kept 3 bases outside the gene matches. The DNA of the CDR3 is TGTGCCAGCAAGGGACAGAGTAATGAAAAACTGTTTTTT. This codes for CASKGQSNEKLFF.

The chain links TRBV5-5 to TRBJ2-2; TRBD2 aligns across 8 bases. V shed 0 bases, J shed 0 bases, and the junction held 13 bases outside the gene matches. Germline V gene sequence: CDR1 SGHKS, CDR2 YYEKEE (reference sequence). CDR3 size: 20 residues. DNA of the CDR3: TGTGCCAGCAGCTTGGAGGGACTAGTGCCCTTCAAAACGAACACCGGGGAGCTGTTTTTT. This encodes CASSLEGLVPFKTNTGELFF.

The V and J genes are TRBV5-1 and TRBJ2-1, with 11 nucleotides matching TRBD2. Germline V gene lookup returns CDR1 SGHRS and CDR2 YFSETQ. CDR3 size: 15 residues. V dropped 1 base and J dropped 7; count of bases not matched to a gene: 4. The CDR3 reads CASSLTSGSINEQFF. In DNA, the CDR3 is TGCGCCAGCAGCTTGACTAGCGGGAGTATTAATGAGCAGTTCTTC. The full variable domain, rest sourced from reference TRBV5-1 and TRBJ2-1, is KAGVTQTPRYLIKTRGQQVTLSCSPISGHRSVSWYQQTPGQGLQFLFEYFSETQRNKGNFPGRFSGRQFSNSRSEMNVSTLELGDSALYLCASSLTSGSINEQFFGPGTRLTVL.

This sequence joins TRBV6-2 or TRBV6-3 and TRBJ1-2; no definite D call. CDR1 and CDR2 from the germline V gene are MNHEY and SVGEGT. V shed 4 bases and J shed 7 bases, with 10 bases lying between them. The CDR3 contains 12 residues. CDR3 coding DNA: TGTGCCAGCAGTTTATTCGGGTCTGGCTACACCTTC. Residues: CASSLFGSGYTF.

This clone came up once. This chain uses TRBV18 with TRBJ1-6; D possibly corresponds to TRBD1 (5 bases). V lost 2 bases and J 5 bases, leaving 10 bases between the germline ends. The germline gives CDR1 KGHSH, CDR2 LQKENI. The CDR3 runs 15 residues. DNA of the CDR3: TGTGCCAGCTCACCATGGCAGGGCGATAATTCACCCCTCCACTTT. Translation: CASSPWQGDNSPLHF. The variable domain in full, completed from reference TRBV18 and TRBJ1-6, reads NAGVMQNPRHLVRRRGQEARLRCSPMKGHSHVYWYRQLPEEGLKFMVYLQKENIIDESGMPKERFSAEFPKEGPSILRIQQVVRGDSAAYFCASSPWQGDNSPLHFGNGTRLTVT.

The chain couples TRBV24-1 to TRBJ1-6; 7 nucleotides match TRBD1. Germline lookup yields CDR1 KGHDR and CDR2 SFDVKD. Unmatched junction bases numbered 4, after V lost 6 bases and J lost 9 bases. The CDR3 contains 13 residues. DNA of the CDR3: TGTGCCACCAGTACAGGGGTGGGTTCACCCCTCCACTTT. Translated: CATSTGVGSPLHF.

Worth noting for this clone: Because the CDR3's place on the DNA is in doubt, the DNA is left out and the CDR3 is given as listed by TCRdb. The chain links TRBV5-1 to TRBJ2-1; whether TRBD2, the table's D call, matches the DNA was not checked. Termini included, the CDR3 measures 15 amino acids. Germline loops: CDR1 SGHRS, CDR2 YFSETQ. Here the CDR3 reads CASSRTSLHFGEQFF.

The chain uses TRBV5-1 and TRBJ1-1; 8 nucleotides agree with TRBD1. Germline CDR1 is SGHRS and CDR2 is YFSETQ. This CDR3 has 15 amino acids. Losses at the gene ends were 4 bases for V and 0 bases for J; bases not matched to a gene: 5. In DNA form, the CDR3 reads TGCGCCAGCAGCCCGAGGACAGGGATGAACACTGAAGCTTTCTTT. It is translated as CASSPRTGMNTEAFF.

The chain joins TRBV15 to TRBJ2-1; 7 positions agree with TRBD2. J lost 3 bases, V lost 0 bases, and 5 bases had no gene match. Germline values: CDR1 LNHNV, CDR2 YYDKDF (reference sequence). The CDR3 is made up of 16 amino acids. The CDR3 here is CATSRDSSGIYNEQFF. The CDR3 nucleotides read TGTGCCACCAGCAGAGATTCCAGCGGGATCTACAATGAGCAGTTCTTC.